This record concerns one T cell receptor (beta chain) sequence. V was trimmed by 6 bases and J by 7 bases, leaving 9 bases between them. This CDR3 has 11 amino acids. From germline, CDR1 is MGHDK and CDR2 SYGVNS. 13 Jbeta primers and 60 Vbeta primers were used for the PCR. Measured with immunoSEQ multiplex PCR; TCRdb has only the in-frame clones, and not every one. The data contain around 180,000 clones, about 90% of them singletons. This entry is derived from a study of cytomegalovirus exposure and HLA in healthy donors. This chain links TRBV25-1 with TRBJ1-1; D perhaps matches TRBD1 (6 bases). The sample comprised PBMCs. This clonotype originated in a girl in the first two years of life in good health and CMV-seronegative. DNA for the CDR3: TGTGCCAGCAGGACAGGTGGTGAAGCTTTCTTT. As protein: CASRTGGEAFF.